The clone carrying this T cell receptor beta chain was seen only a few times. Its specificity is not known. V shed 7 bases and J shed 1 base, with 11 bases lying between them. The CDR3 runs to 13 residues. In germline, CDR1 is GTSNPN, CDR2 SVGIG (reference sequence). The source of the sample is a study of cytomegalovirus exposure and HLA in healthy donors. Study results and caveats: The classifier reportedly diagnosed cytomegalovirus status with high specificity and sensitivity.

Researchers ran the PCR with 60 Vbeta and 13 Jbeta primers. Produced via immunoSEQ multiplex PCR; TCRdb's table is partial and in-frame only. The sample includes 90,000 to 150,000 clones, about 16% of them seen just once. This chain links TRBV30 with TRBJ2-1; TRBD1 might be the D (6 bases). The sample taken for sequencing was PBMCs. The sequence derives from a woman aged 18-30 years in good health and CMV-seronegative. CDR3 DNA: TGTGCCTCCGGACAGCTTTCCTACAATGAGCAGTTCTTC. Translating gives CASGQLSYNEQFF. The full variable domain, with the rest looked up from reference TRBV30 and TRBJ2-1, is SQTIHQWPATLVQPVGSPLSLECTVEGTSNPNLYWYRQAAGRGLQLLFYSVGIGQISSEVPQNLSASRPQDRQFILSSKKLLLSDSGFYLCASGQLSYNEQFFGPGTRLTVL.